The clone carrying this T cell receptor (beta chain) turned up a few times. The target antigen is unknown. Other DNA sequences in this specimen translate into the identical CDR3. The sample belongs to a study of cytomegalovirus exposure and HLA in healthy donors. Overall study findings and caveats: Later analysis identified a missense DCLRE1C variant that was linked to TCR beta V- and J-gene trimming. A later analysis linked around 15,000 TCR beta sequences to HLA alleles at 0.05 false discovery rate.

There are 13 residues in the CDR3. CDR1 MNHEY and CDR2 SMNVEV come from the germline V gene (reference sequence). The J segment lost 1 base and the V segment lost 11 bases, leaving 7 bases of the junction unmatched. The study ran its PCR with 60 Vbeta and 13 Jbeta primers. TCRdb's table, derived via immunoSEQ multiplex PCR, lists solely in-frame clones and lacks some. The sample contains about 150,000 clones, around a tenth of which appear only once. This clonotype originated in a male donor in good health and CMV-seronegative. The rearrangement links TRBV27 to TRBJ1-1; 7 nucleotides align to TRBD1. The sequenced material came from PBMCs. In DNA form, the CDR3 reads TGTGCCTCATCCTACAGGGGGAACACTGAAGCTTTCTTT. Protein product: CASSYRGNTEAFF.